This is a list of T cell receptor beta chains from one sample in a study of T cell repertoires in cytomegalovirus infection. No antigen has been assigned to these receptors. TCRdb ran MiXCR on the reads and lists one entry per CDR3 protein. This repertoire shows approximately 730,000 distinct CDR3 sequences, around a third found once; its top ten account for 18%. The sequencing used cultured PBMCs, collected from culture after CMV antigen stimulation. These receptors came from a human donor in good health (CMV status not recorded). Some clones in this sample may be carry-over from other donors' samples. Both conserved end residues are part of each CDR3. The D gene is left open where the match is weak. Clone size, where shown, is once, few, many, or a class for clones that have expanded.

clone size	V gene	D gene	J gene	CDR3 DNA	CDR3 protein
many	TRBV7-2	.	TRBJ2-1	TGTGCCAGCAGCCCCGACTGGTCGAGCTCCTACAATGAGCAGTTCTTC	CASSPDWSSSYNEQFF
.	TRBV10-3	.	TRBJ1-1	TGTGCCATCAGTGGGGGGACGTGGGACACTGAAGCTTTCTTT	CAISGGTWDTEAFF
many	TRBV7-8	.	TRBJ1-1	TGTGCCAGCAGCTTCCGGGGCGCAACTATGAACACTGAAGCTTTCTTT	CASSFRGATMNTEAFF
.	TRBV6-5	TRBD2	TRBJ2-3	TGTGCCAGCAGGCAACCCTTCAGCGGGGGGGCCGGGGGGACAGATACGCAGTATTTT	CASRQPFSGGAGGTDTQYF
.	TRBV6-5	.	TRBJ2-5	TGTGCCAGCACTCCCCTGGGCCCAGGGAGGAAAGAGACCCAGTACTTC	CASTPLGPGRKETQYF
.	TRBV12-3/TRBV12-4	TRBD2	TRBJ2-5	TGTGCCAGCAGCCTGGGGGGACTAGCGGGAGGGAAGTACCAAGAGACCCAGTACTTC	CASSLGGLAGGKYQETQYF
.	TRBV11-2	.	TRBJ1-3	TGTGCCAGCAGCTTCGGTTTTGGAGACACCATATATTTT	CASSFGFGDTIYF
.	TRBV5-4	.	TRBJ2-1	TGTGCCAGCAGCTTGCCTGATGGCAGGCATGAGCAGTTCTTC	CASSLPDGRHEQFF
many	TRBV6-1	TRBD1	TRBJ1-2	TGTGCCAGCAGGAACCCGGTCCCCTCCGGGACAGGGGGCCCTTTTGGCTACACCTTC	CASRNPVPSGTGGPFGYTF
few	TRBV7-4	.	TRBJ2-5	TGTGCCAGCAGCTTGGATCGAGGTCTGTACTTC	CASSLDRGLYF
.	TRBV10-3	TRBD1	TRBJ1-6	TGTGCCATCAGGGGACAGGGAGATTCACCCCTCCACTTT	CAIRGQGDSPLHF
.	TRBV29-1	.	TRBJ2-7	TGCAGCGTGAACGAACACTACGAGCAGTACTTC	CSVNEHYEQYF
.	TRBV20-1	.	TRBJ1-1	TGCAGTGCTAGAGACGTAATGCGGGGTCGGAACACTGAAGCTTTCTTT	CSARDVMRGRNTEAFF
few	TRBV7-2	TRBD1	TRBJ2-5	TGTGCCAGCAGCGATCGCGACAGGGCCAAAGAGACCCAGTACTTC	CASSDRDRAKETQYF
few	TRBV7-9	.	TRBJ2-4	TGTGCCAGCAGTACCTCTGAGGGGGTAGCCAAAAACATTCAGTACTTC	CASSTSEGVAKNIQYF
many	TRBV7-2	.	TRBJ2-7	TGTGCCAGCAGCTTAGTGGACAGTTCCTACGAGCAGTACTTC	CASSLVDSSYEQYF
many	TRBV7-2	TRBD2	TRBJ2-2	TGTGCCAGCAGCTGGCACCCCGGGACTAGCGGGACTGGGGAGCTGTTTTTT	CASSWHPGTSGTGELFF
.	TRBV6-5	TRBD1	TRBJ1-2	TGTGCCAGCAGTCTCAATCTCGGACAGGGGGACTATGGCTACACCTTC	CASSLNLGQGDYGYTF
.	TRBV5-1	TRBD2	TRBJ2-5	TGCGCCAGCAGCTTAGGGACTAGCGGGATGGAGACCCAGTACTTC	CASSLGTSGMETQYF
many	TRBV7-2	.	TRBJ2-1	TGTGCCAGCAGCTTGACACGACCCCACAATGAGCAGTTCTTC	CASSLTRPHNEQFF
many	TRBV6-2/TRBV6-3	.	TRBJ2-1	TGTGCCAGCAGTGCAACAACTACCTACTACAATGAGCAGTTCTTC	CASSATTTYYNEQFF
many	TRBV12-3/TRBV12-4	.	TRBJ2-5	TGTGCCAGCAGTACTGGGGAGACCCAGTACTTC	CASSTGETQYF
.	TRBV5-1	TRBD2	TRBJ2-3	TGCGCCAGCAGCTTTAAAGCGGGGCGGGATACGCAGTATTTT	CASSFKAGRDTQYF
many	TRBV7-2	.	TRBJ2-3	TGTGCCAGCAGCCTAACCTTATCCGGGGATACGCAGTATTTT	CASSLTLSGDTQYF
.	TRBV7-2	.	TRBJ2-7	TGTGCCAGCAGCTACCCGGGCCTCAGCTCCTACGAGCAGTACTTC	CASSYPGLSSYEQYF
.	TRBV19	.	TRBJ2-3	TGTGCCATAGGACGGCGGGGAACAGATACGCAGTATTTT	CAIGRRGTDTQYF
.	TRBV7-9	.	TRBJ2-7	TGTGCCAGCAGCTCCCAGACTGGTCGATACTTC	CASSSQTGRYF
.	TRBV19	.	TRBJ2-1	TGTGCCAGTAGGGAGAAGCCTGGCCCCAATGAGCAGTTCTTC	CASREKPGPNEQFF
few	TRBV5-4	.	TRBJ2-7	TGTGCCAGCAGGACGGGACCCGGCCCCTACGAGCAGTACTTC	CASRTGPGPYEQYF
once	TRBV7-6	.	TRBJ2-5	TGTGCCAGCAGCTCCCCCTCAGAAGAGACCCAGTACTTC	CASSSPSEETQYF
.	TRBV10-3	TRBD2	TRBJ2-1	TGTGCCATCAGTGAAAGGCTAGCGGGAGTAAATGAGCAGTTCTTC	CAISERLAGVNEQFF
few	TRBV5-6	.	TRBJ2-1	TGTGCCAGCAGCTTGGCGGGTAGCGGCTCCTACAATGAGCAGTTCTTC	CASSLAGSGSYNEQFF
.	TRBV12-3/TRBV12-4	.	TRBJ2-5	TGTGCCAGCCGCCACACCCAAGGGGAGACCCAGTACTTC	CASRHTQGETQYF